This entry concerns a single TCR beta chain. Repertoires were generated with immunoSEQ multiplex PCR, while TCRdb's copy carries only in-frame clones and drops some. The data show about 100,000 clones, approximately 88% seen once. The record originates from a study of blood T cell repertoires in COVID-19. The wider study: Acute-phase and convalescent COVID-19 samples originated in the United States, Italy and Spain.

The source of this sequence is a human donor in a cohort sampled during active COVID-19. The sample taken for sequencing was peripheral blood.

The DNA for the CDR3 is TGTGCCAGCAGCCCCGGGAACAGGGGAGAGACCCAGTACTTC. Encoded protein: CASSPGNRGETQYF. This rearrangement joins TRBV7-8 to TRBJ2-5, with 7 bases fitting TRBD1. With V trimmed by 5 bases and J by 4 bases, 7 bases remained unmatched. The V gene's germline CDR1 is SGHVS and CDR2 FQNEAQ. CDR3 length: 14 residues.